This TCR beta chain was recovered during a study of blood T cell repertoires in COVID-19. Under the authors' procedure: Amplification of reference gene primers provided the estimated nucleated cell counts. This table comes from immunoSEQ multiplex PCR, and its TCRdb copy is limited to in-frame clones, with some not included. The V and J calls and clone size come from that table; D and trimming were worked out from the DNA. The sample records under 80,000 clones, around 89% being singletons. Per germline, CDR1 SGHRS and CDR2 YFSETQ. V lost 7 bases, J lost 2 bases, and 7 bases stayed unmatched. The CDR3 runs 14 residues.

The source is a man aged 70 or older with active or convalescent COVID-19. The specimen sequenced was peripheral blood. The rearrangement links TRBV5-1 to TRBJ2-3; 7 bases are shared with TRBD2. The CDR3 nucleotides are TGCGCCAGCCGACGGGGGACTACCACAGATACGCAGTATTTT. Translated, it gives CASRRGTTTDTQYF.